This TCR beta chain was recovered during a study of cytomegalovirus exposure and HLA in healthy donors. The CDR3 totals 17 residues. Germline-derived CDR1 and CDR2 are MNHEY and SMNVEV (reference sequence). The J segment lost 0 bases and the V segment lost 6 bases, leaving 7 bases of the junction unmatched. 60 Vbeta and 13 Jbeta primers were used in PCR. Sequenced by immunoSEQ multiplex PCR; TCRdb stores in-frame clones only, minus some. The data show around 180,000 clones, approximately 83% seen once. Only a few counts were recorded for this clone. Its cognate antigen is unknown. General study findings and limits: The presence/absence work took it that sequencing depth was about the same across donors.

The chain links TRBV27 to TRBJ2-6, with 8 bases lining up with TRBD1. The sequencing sample was made of PBMCs. The TCR originated in a boy aged 2 to 10 in good health and CMV-seronegative. The CDR3 bases are TGTGCCAGCAGGCCGGGACAGGACCTCTCTGGGGCCAACGTCCTGACTTTC. Its protein is CASRPGQDLSGANVLTF.